This T cell receptor beta chain originates from a study of cytomegalovirus exposure and HLA in healthy donors. General study results and limits: TCR beta V segments were, for the most part, productive about 87% or about 30% of the time in an earlier analysis. Rarity characterized most TCR sequences, yet some public TCRs appeared in many donors. A link between a missense DCLRE1C variant and TCR beta V- and J-gene trimming emerged from a later analysis.

This clone was detected ten times or more. Its target is unknown. CDR3 length: 16 residues. CDR1 is MNHNS and CDR2 is SASEGT in the germline V gene. The V and J ends lost 0 bases and 2 bases respectively, with 11 bases between them. PCR amplification relied on 60 Vbeta primers (plus 13 Jbeta primers). Per the authors' pipeline: In a later analysis, some 11 million of 75 million to 90 million unique beta chains occurred in at least two donors. Profiling relied on immunoSEQ multiplex PCR, and the TCRdb table lists in-frame clones only, not all of them. The DNA gave D and trimming, while V, J and clone size come from that table. The repertoire holds about 100,000 clones, with around three quarters as singletons.

The origin of this receptor is a young man in good health and CMV-seronegative. The rearrangement links TRBV6-1 to TRBJ2-4, with TRBD1 as a possible D gene (6 bases). What was sequenced was PBMCs. CDR3 coding DNA: TGTGCCAGCAGTGAAGCAGATTGGGGGCCCAAAAACATTCAGTACTTC. It is translated as CASSEADWGPKNIQYF.